A selection of T cell receptor beta chains follows, all from one sample in a study of cytomegalovirus exposure and HLA in healthy donors. The assay was immunoSEQ multiplex PCR, and TCRdb's table has in-frame clones only and misses some. Of about 200,000 clones in the sample, over 9.5% were seen once. Sequencing used PBMCs. The receptor set was obtained from a man between 50 and 59 years old in good health and CMV-seropositive. The CDR3 runs from the conserved cysteine through the conserved F or W. The D gene is left open where the match is weak. The size field is filled for only some rows; it gives once, few, many or a size class.

J gene: TRBJ2-1
V gene: TRBV9
clone size: .
D gene: .
CDR3 protein: CASSVADTYEQFF
CDR3 DNA: TGTGCCAGCAGCGTAGCGGACACTTATGAGCAGTTCTTC

J gene: TRBJ2-5
V gene: TRBV6-5
clone size: few
D gene: TRBD1
CDR3 protein: CASRGTARETQYF
CDR3 DNA: TGTGCCAGCAGGGGGACAGCAAGGGAGACCCAGTACTTC

J gene: TRBJ1-4
V gene: TRBV6-1
clone size: few
D gene: .
CDR3 protein: CASASGINEKLFF
CDR3 DNA: TGTGCCAGCGCCTCTGGCATTAATGAAAAACTGTTTTTT

J gene: TRBJ2-5
V gene: TRBV7-9
clone size: .
D gene: TRBD2
CDR3 protein: CASSPSGGVRETQYF
CDR3 DNA: TGTGCCAGCAGCCCTAGCGGGGGGGTGAGGGAGACCCAGTACTTC

J gene: TRBJ2-1
V gene: TRBV19
clone size: few
D gene: TRBD2
CDR3 protein: CASSILTSGESEQFF
CDR3 DNA: TGTGCCAGTAGTATATTAACTAGCGGGGAGAGTGAGCAGTTCTTC

J gene: TRBJ1-4
V gene: TRBV7-9
clone size: few
D gene: TRBD1
CDR3 protein: CASSVGLTGGLGKLFF
CDR3 DNA: TGTGCCAGCAGCGTGGGACTGACAGGGGGATTAGGAAAACTGTTTTTT

J gene: TRBJ1-2
V gene: TRBV7-6
clone size: .
D gene: .
CDR3 protein: CASSLAEGRTYGYTF
CDR3 DNA: TGTGCCAGCAGCTTAGCGGAGGGGCGGACCTATGGCTACACCTTC

J gene: TRBJ2-2
V gene: TRBV5-1
clone size: .
D gene: .
CDR3 protein: CASDLTGPTGELFF
CDR3 DNA: TGCGCCAGCGACTTAACAGGTCCCACCGGGGAGCTGTTTTTT

J gene: TRBJ2-2
V gene: TRBV5-1
clone size: few
D gene: TRBD1
CDR3 protein: CASSVGQGNTGELFF
CDR3 DNA: TGCGCCAGCAGCGTGGGACAGGGAAACACCGGGGAGCTGTTTTTT

J gene: TRBJ2-1
V gene: TRBV7-9
clone size: .
D gene: TRBD1
CDR3 protein: CASSFTGTGGNEQFF
CDR3 DNA: TGTGCCAGCAGCTTTACCGGGACAGGGGGGAATGAGCAGTTCTTC

J gene: TRBJ2-2
V gene: TRBV9
clone size: few
D gene: .
CDR3 protein: CASSDPTGMAYTGELFF
CDR3 DNA: TGTGCCAGCAGCGACCCCACAGGGATGGCATACACCGGGGAGCTGTTTTTT

J gene: TRBJ1-1
V gene: TRBV7-3
clone size: few
D gene: .
CDR3 protein: CASSFSGNTEAFF
CDR3 DNA: TGTGCCAGCAGCTTTTCCGGGAACACTGAAGCTTTCTTT

J gene: TRBJ1-1
V gene: TRBV5-6
clone size: .
D gene: .
CDR3 protein: CASSLGGWNTEAFF
CDR3 DNA: TGTGCCAGCAGCTTGGGCGGTTGGAACACTGAAGCTTTCTTT

J gene: TRBJ1-6
V gene: TRBV28
clone size: few
D gene: .
CDR3 protein: CASLGPSSYNSPLHF
CDR3 DNA: TGTGCCAGCCTAGGCCCGAGCTCCTATAATTCACCCCTCCACTTT

J gene: TRBJ2-4
V gene: TRBV5-6
clone size: few
D gene: .
CDR3 protein: CASSFSGVLNIQYF
CDR3 DNA: TGTGCCAGCAGCTTCTCAGGGGTCCTAAACATTCAGTACTTC

J gene: TRBJ1-2
V gene: TRBV6-1
clone size: few
D gene: TRBD1
CDR3 protein: CASSEYRGNYGYTF
CDR3 DNA: TGTGCCAGCAGTGAATACAGGGGTAACTATGGCTACACCTTC

J gene: TRBJ1-4
V gene: TRBV5-6
clone size: few
D gene: TRBD1
CDR3 protein: CASSISLDRAEKLFF
CDR3 DNA: TGTGCCAGCAGCATCTCCCTCGACAGGGCCGAAAAACTGTTTTTT

J gene: TRBJ1-3
V gene: TRBV7-2
clone size: .
D gene: .
CDR3 protein: CASSLQGNSGNTIYF
CDR3 DNA: TGTGCCAGCAGCCTACAGGGTAACTCTGGAAACACCATATATTTT

J gene: TRBJ2-3
V gene: TRBV6-5
clone size: .
D gene: .
CDR3 protein: CASSCPSSALPQYF
CDR3 DNA: TGTGCCAGCAGTTGCCCATCTAGCGCCTTGCCGCAGTATTTT

J gene: TRBJ2-1
V gene: TRBV6-1
clone size: few
D gene: TRBD1
CDR3 protein: CASSVRTGMGNEQFF
CDR3 DNA: TGTGCCAGCAGTGTGAGGACAGGGATGGGCAATGAGCAGTTCTTC

J gene: TRBJ2-2
V gene: TRBV18
clone size: few
D gene: TRBD2
CDR3 protein: CASDAGVNTGELFF
CDR3 DNA: TGTGCCAGCGACGCGGGGGTGAACACCGGGGAGCTGTTTTTT

J gene: TRBJ1-2
V gene: TRBV6-1
clone size: few
D gene: .
CDR3 protein: CASSEGLGGSYGYTF
CDR3 DNA: TGTGCCAGCAGTGAAGGTCTAGGAGGGTCCTATGGCTACACCTTC

J gene: TRBJ2-5
V gene: TRBV7-6
clone size: .
D gene: .
CDR3 protein: CASSRQDGQETQYF
CDR3 DNA: TGTGCCAGCAGCCGACAGGACGGCCAAGAGACCCAGTACTTC

J gene: TRBJ1-4
V gene: TRBV18
clone size: .
D gene: TRBD1
CDR3 protein: CASSPPGQGYEKLFF
CDR3 DNA: TGTGCCAGCTCACCACCGGGACAGGGGTATGAAAAACTGTTTTTT

J gene: TRBJ2-7
V gene: TRBV18
clone size: .
D gene: TRBD1
CDR3 protein: CASSGGTGAGEQYF
CDR3 DNA: TGTGCCAGCTCAGGAGGGACAGGCGCGGGCGAGCAGTACTTC

J gene: TRBJ2-2
V gene: TRBV5-1
clone size: few
D gene: .
CDR3 protein: CATGDKPNTGELFF
CDR3 DNA: TGCGCCACCGGGGACAAACCGAACACCGGGGAGCTGTTTTTT

J gene: TRBJ1-4
V gene: TRBV9
clone size: .
D gene: TRBD1
CDR3 protein: CASSPTGGWNEKLFF
CDR3 DNA: TGTGCCAGCAGCCCAACAGGGGGATGGAATGAAAAACTGTTTTTT

J gene: TRBJ2-5
V gene: TRBV4-3
clone size: few
D gene: .
CDR3 protein: CASSQSVGRDETQYF
CDR3 DNA: TGCGCCAGCAGCCAGAGCGTAGGACGGGATGAGACCCAGTACTTC

J gene: TRBJ1-6
V gene: TRBV28
clone size: few
D gene: TRBD1
CDR3 protein: CASIRVQGKFPWGNSPLHF
CDR3 DNA: TGTGCCAGCATCCGGGTACAGGGGAAATTCCCTTGGGGTAATTCACCCCTCCACTTT

J gene: TRBJ2-3
V gene: TRBV11-3
clone size: .
D gene: .
CDR3 protein: CASTLNPGVDTQYF
CDR3 DNA: TGTGCCAGCACCCTCAACCCGGGGGTAGATACGCAGTATTTT

J gene: TRBJ2-3
V gene: TRBV15
clone size: .
D gene: .
CDR3 protein: CAVSVGPRDTQYF
CDR3 DNA: TGTGCCGTAAGTGTGGGGCCGAGAGATACGCAGTATTTT

J gene: TRBJ1-6
V gene: TRBV7-9
clone size: few
D gene: .
CDR3 protein: CASSYQGSPLHF
CDR3 DNA: TGTGCCAGCAGCTACCAGGGTTCACCCCTCCACTTT

J gene: TRBJ2-1
V gene: TRBV7-2
clone size: few
D gene: TRBD1
CDR3 protein: CASSAQGAPGNEQFF
CDR3 DNA: TGTGCCAGCAGCGCACAGGGGGCGCCGGGGAATGAGCAGTTCTTC

J gene: TRBJ2-3
V gene: TRBV5-4
clone size: .
D gene: TRBD2
CDR3 protein: CASSSGEGYTDTQYF
CDR3 DNA: TGTGCCAGCAGCTCCGGGGAGGGATACACAGATACGCAGTATTTT

J gene: TRBJ2-2
V gene: TRBV7-7
clone size: few
D gene: TRBD1
CDR3 protein: CASSLAGTGEANTGELFF
CDR3 DNA: TGTGCTAGCAGCTTAGCCGGGACAGGGGAAGCGAACACCGGGGAGCTGTTTTTT

J gene: TRBJ1-1
V gene: TRBV5-6
clone size: .
D gene: TRBD1
CDR3 protein: CASSPDRGYTEAFF
CDR3 DNA: TGTGCCAGCAGCCCCGACAGGGGATACACTGAAGCTTTCTTT

J gene: TRBJ1-4
V gene: TRBV7-2
clone size: few
D gene: .
CDR3 protein: CASSLAFRGGEKLFF
CDR3 DNA: TGTGCCAGCAGCTTAGCGTTCAGGGGCGGTGAAAAACTGTTTTTT

J gene: TRBJ1-2
V gene: TRBV7-9
clone size: .
D gene: .
CDR3 protein: CASSLVDMHGYTF
CDR3 DNA: TGTGCCAGCAGCTTAGTCGACATGCATGGCTACACCTTC

J gene: TRBJ2-5
V gene: TRBV14
clone size: .
D gene: .
CDR3 protein: CASSRTGTQETQYF
CDR3 DNA: TGTGCCAGCAGCCGAACAGGGACCCAAGAGACCCAGTACTTC

J gene: TRBJ2-2
V gene: TRBV5-1
clone size: .
D gene: TRBD1
CDR3 protein: CASSYKTGATGELFF
CDR3 DNA: TGCGCCAGCAGCTACAAGACAGGGGCCACCGGGGAGCTGTTTTTT

J gene: TRBJ1-1
V gene: TRBV2
clone size: few
D gene: TRBD1
CDR3 protein: CASRDRGSVTEAFF
CDR3 DNA: TGTGCCAGCAGGGACAGGGGGTCGGTCACTGAAGCTTTCTTT

J gene: TRBJ2-2
V gene: TRBV4-3
clone size: few
D gene: .
CDR3 protein: CASRAQGTGELFF
CDR3 DNA: TGCGCCAGCAGGGCCCAGGGCACCGGGGAGCTGTTTTTT

J gene: TRBJ2-2
V gene: TRBV6-5
clone size: .
D gene: .
CDR3 protein: CASSSVQGWPGELFF
CDR3 DNA: TGTGCCAGCAGTTCCGTACAGGGATGGCCCGGGGAGCTGTTTTTT

J gene: TRBJ1-3
V gene: TRBV4-3
clone size: once
D gene: .
CDR3 protein: CASSQELSSGSTIYF
CDR3 DNA: TGCGCCAGCAGCCAAGAACTAAGCTCTGGAAGCACCATATATTTT

J gene: TRBJ1-4
V gene: TRBV5-1
clone size: few
D gene: .
CDR3 protein: CASSLFNSGEKLFF
CDR3 DNA: TGCGCCAGCAGCTTGTTCAACTCCGGTGAAAAACTGTTTTTT

J gene: TRBJ1-6
V gene: TRBV9
clone size: .
D gene: .
CDR3 protein: CASSVDGAYNSPLHF
CDR3 DNA: TGTGCCAGCAGCGTAGACGGGGCCTATAATTCACCCCTCCACTTT

J gene: TRBJ1-4
V gene: TRBV28
clone size: .
D gene: TRBD1
CDR3 protein: CASSSPQGTENEKLFF
CDR3 DNA: TGTGCCAGCAGTTCCCCGCAGGGGACAGAGAATGAAAAACTGTTTTTT

J gene: TRBJ2-2
V gene: TRBV15
clone size: few
D gene: .
CDR3 protein: CATSREAARELFF
CDR3 DNA: TGTGCCACCAGCAGAGAGGCGGCTCGGGAGCTGTTTTTT

J gene: TRBJ2-1
V gene: TRBV10-3
clone size: .
D gene: .
CDR3 protein: CAISRGGNEQFF
CDR3 DNA: TGTGCCATCTCGAGGGGGGGCAATGAGCAGTTCTTC

J gene: TRBJ2-7
V gene: TRBV28
clone size: .
D gene: TRBD1
CDR3 protein: CASSSTGTFFEQYF
CDR3 DNA: TGTGCCAGCAGTTCGACAGGGACCTTCTTCGAGCAGTACTTC